These 23 T cell receptor beta chains were all obtained from the same sample, sequenced in a study of blood T cells in healthy people across ages. Primers used in a second PCR of roughly 6 to 12 cycles were a sample-barcoded 5' primer and a J-beta primer mix. TCRdb used MiXCR to reprocess the 5' RACE reads, holding one entry per CDR3 protein. Counted here are 1.5 million to 2 million distinct CDR3 sequences, about 49% occurring once; the ten biggest clones make up over 2%. The sequenced sample consisted of blood. Source of these receptors: a middle-aged woman in good health.

On this clonotype: A read error may account for a junction end that differs from germline. The gene calls are TRBV7-9 and TRBJ2-5; unclear D gene. The CDR3 covers 11 residues. Germline V gives CDR1 SEHNR, CDR2 FQNEAQ (reference sequence). CDR3 protein: CTSTPEGTQYF. CDR3 DNA: TGTACCAGCACACCGGAAGGGACCCAGTACTTC.

The chain combines TRBV7-2 with TRBJ2-1, with a possible D match to TRBD1 (6 bases). V shed 5 bases and J shed 8 bases, with 19 bases lying between them. The germline V gene encodes CDR1 SGHTA and CDR2 FQGNSA. This CDR3 region has 15 residues. Written as DNA, the CDR3 is TGTGCCAGCAGCCCACAGGGTGGCATGGCATATGAGCAGTTCTTC. Its translation: CASSPQGGMAYEQFF.

This clonotype appeared a few times. The V gene is TRBV6-5, the J gene TRBJ1-2; D is undetermined. V was trimmed by 2 bases and J by 3 bases, leaving 7 bases between them. The V gene's germline CDR1 is MNHEY and CDR2 SVGAGI. The CDR3 consists of 13 residues. This chain's CDR3 is CASSYESDYGYTF. The CDR3 DNA follows: TGTGCCAGCAGTTACGAGTCAGACTATGGCTACACCTTC.

This sequence joins TRBV5-5 and TRBJ2-7; a possible D gene is TRBD2 (5 bases). The CDR3 has 14 residues. V lost 2 bases and J 2 bases, leaving 11 bases between the germline ends. Germline V CDR1 and CDR2: SGHKS, YYEKEE (reference sequence). The CDR3 here is CASSFMPGTYEQYF. CDR3 bases: TGTGCCAGCAGCTTTATGCCGGGGACCTACGAGCAGTACTTC.

The chain links TRBV3-1 to TRBJ2-1; unclear D gene. Germline values: CDR1 LGHDT, CDR2 YNNKEL (reference sequence). V gave up 0 bases and J gave up 5 bases, with 20 bases separating them. This CDR3 has 18 amino acids. The CDR3 DNA reads as TGTGCCAGCAGCCAAGATATGAGGAGAGTGGGATTTCACAATGAGCAGTTCTTC. It yields the protein CASSQDMRRVGFHNEQFF.

This sequence joins TRBV28 and TRBJ1-2; 7 bases fit TRBD1. V dropped 6 bases and J dropped 1; count of bases not matched to a gene: 5. Looked up from germline, CDR1 is MDHEN and CDR2 is SYDVKM. This CDR3 comprises 14 residues. The CDR3: CASRQGQVNYGYTF. For the CDR3, the DNA is TGTGCCAGCAGGCAAGGACAGGTTAACTATGGCTACACCTTC.

This clonotype occurred a few times. V gene TRBV4-2 combines with J gene TRBJ2-5; TRBD1 or TRBD2 may be the D gene (5 bases each). Germline CDR1 reads LGHNA; CDR2 reads YNFKEQ. Trimming took off 3 bases at V and 6 bases at J, with 20 bases between the two ends. This CDR3 is 16 amino acids long. The CDR3 DNA sequence: TGTGCCAGCAGCCAGGAATTGGGACCAAGCGGAAAGACCCAGTACTTC. It specifies CASSQELGPSGKTQYF.

This chain links TRBV4-3 with TRBJ2-1, with D unresolved. Trimming cost V 8 bases and J 10 bases, with 12 bases left between them. The CDR3 totals 11 residues. The germline CDR1 and CDR2 sequences are LGHNA and YSLEER. CDR3 nucleotide sequence: TGCGCCAGCGGGGAACTCGGCGAGCAGTTCTTC. Protein product: CASGELGEQFF.

The rearrangement links TRBV5-1 to TRBJ2-5, with a weak D call TRBD1 (6 bases). Trimming removed 0 bases from V and 5 bases from J, with 11 bases in between. CDR1 is SGHRS, CDR2 YFSETQ, per germline. This CDR3 spans 14 amino acids. As DNA, the CDR3 is TGCGCCAGCAGCTTGGGAGACCAGGGGGAGACCCAGTACTTC. This codes for CASSLGDQGETQYF.

This clonotype was detected a few times. The chain links TRBV7-2 to TRBJ2-7, with D tentatively TRBD2 (5 bases). V was pared by 0 bases and J by 3 bases, with 12 bases between. The germline V gene encodes CDR1 SGHTA and CDR2 FQGNSA. The CDR3 totals 15 residues. The chain's CDR3 is CASSLAQDSRYEQYF. CDR3 DNA: TGTGCCAGCAGCTTAGCGCAGGACTCCCGCTACGAGCAGTACTTC.

This clonotype was counted once. The CDR3 region is CASSYNPSRADRTDTQYF. CDR3 DNA: TGTGCCAGCAGTTACAACCCCAGCAGGGCCGACCGGACAGATACGCAGTATTTT. The rearrangement joins TRBV6-5 to TRBJ2-3; D possibly corresponds to TRBD1 (5 bases). The CDR3 has 18 residues. Germline V gene lookup returns CDR1 MNHEY and CDR2 SVGAGI. Trimming removed 2 bases at V and 3 bases at J, with 21 bases between.

Of note for this clonotype: Germline and junction disagree at one end, which may indicate a read error. CDR3 in DNA: TGTGCCAGCGGTCCATTCGGCTCCTGCAATGAGCAGTTCTTC. Translation: CASGPFGSCNEQFF. The chain uses TRBV2 and TRBJ2-1; D remains unclear. In germline, CDR1 is SNHLY, CDR2 FYNNEI. This CDR3 region has 14 residues.

On this clonotype: The germline gene is not matched at one end of the junction; a read error may be the cause. V gene TRBV5-1 combines with J gene TRBJ2-3; 10 bases agree with TRBD1. Looked up from germline, CDR1 is SGHRS and CDR2 is YFSETQ. The CDR3 covers 14 residues. The CDR3 reads CASSSGQGIDTRYF. The CDR3, as DNA: TGCGCCAGCAGCTCGGGACAGGGGATAGATACGCGGTATTTT. Based on the CDR3 plus reference TRBV5-1 and TRBJ2-3, the full variable domain is KAGVTQTPRYLIKTRGQQVTLSCSPISGHRSVSWYQQTPGQGLQFLFEYFSETQRNKGNFPGRFSGRQFSNSRSEMNVSTLELGDSALYLCASSSGQGIDTRYFGPGTRLTVL.

This clonotype was seen ten or more times. This chain links TRBV5-1 with TRBJ1-5; TRBD1 agrees at 8 bases. Germline assignment: CDR1 SGHRS and CDR2 YFSETQ. This CDR3 is built from 14 residues. V lost 4 bases to trimming and J lost 7 bases; unmatched junction nucleotides: 7. CDR3 region: CASSLGQGGQPQHF. The DNA for the CDR3 is TGCGCCAGCAGCCTCGGACAGGGTGGACAGCCCCAGCATTTT.

The chain carries TRBV3-1 and TRBJ1-2; the D is unclear. CDR1 LGHDT and CDR2 YNNKEL come from the germline V gene (reference sequence). Trimming stripped 4 bases from V and 8 bases from J, with 23 bases between. This CDR3 is built from 16 residues. The CDR3, as DNA: TGTGCCAGCAGCCTTTCGGAGGAGGAAGGTCAGAAGGGCTACACCTTC. As protein: CASSLSEEEGQKGYTF.

The genes are TRBV4-1 and TRBJ1-6; D possibly corresponds to TRBD1 (5 bases). CDR1 is MGHRA, CDR2 YSYEKL, per germline. This CDR3 is built from 17 residues. V was trimmed by 1 base and J by 2 bases, leaving 12 bases between them. The CDR3 protein is CASSQARTGTYNSPLHF. CDR3 bases: TGCGCCAGCAGCCAAGCTAGAACAGGCACCTATAATTCACCCCTCCACTTT.

This rearrangement joins TRBV7-2 to TRBJ1-5; TRBD1 matches at 9 bases. The CDR3 is 15 residues long. Germline trimming cut 5 bases from V and 6 bases from J; bases unmatched to any gene: 8. Germline V lookup: CDR1 SGHTA, CDR2 FQGNSA. DNA for the CDR3: TGTGCCAGCAGCCCGCGGACAGGGGTTAGTCAGCCCCAGCATTTT. Encoded protein: CASSPRTGVSQPQHF.

J is TRBJ1-5 and V is TRBV5-1; perhaps TRBD1 as D (6 bases). V lost 0 bases and J 6 bases, leaving 10 bases between the germline ends. The V gene's germline CDR1 is SGHRS and CDR2 YFSETQ. CDR3 length: 14 residues. CDR3 in DNA: TGCGCCAGCAGCTTGGCCGGGGGGGCTCAGCCCCAGCATTTT. It specifies CASSLAGGAQPQHF.

This clonotype was detected a few times. J is TRBJ2-1 and V is TRBV29-1; 10 bases map to TRBD1. From germline, CDR1 is SQVTM and CDR2 ANQGSEA. Trimming at V came to 6 bases and at J to 4 bases, leaving 6 bases not matched to a gene. The CDR3 has 14 amino acids. The CDR3 loop reads CSVRDRGIYNEQFF. The CDR3 bases are TGCAGCGTAAGGGACAGGGGTATATACAATGAGCAGTTCTTC.

The chain carries TRBV24-1 and TRBJ2-4; 7 bases agree with TRBD1. This CDR3 region has 14 residues. Unmatched junction bases numbered 4, after V lost 4 bases and J lost 5 bases. Germline V gene sequence: CDR1 KGHDR, CDR2 SFDVKD. As DNA, the CDR3 is TGTGCCACCAGTGACACAGGGGTCCAAAACATTCAGTACTTC. This codes for CATSDTGVQNIQYF.

The chain recombines TRBV6-1 with TRBJ2-7, with 7 bases identical to TRBD1. CDR1 MNHNS and CDR2 SASEGT come from the germline V gene. CDR3 length equals 14 residues. V dropped 9 bases and J dropped 5; count of bases not matched to a gene: 13. CDR3 sequence reads: CASGKGAKRHEQYF. CDR3 in DNA: TGTGCCAGTGGAAAGGGGGCGAAGCGGCACGAGCAGTACTTC.

The J gene is TRBJ1-5, the V gene TRBV6-2 or TRBV6-3; perhaps TRBD1 as D (5 bases). This CDR3 has 14 amino acids. V shed 0 bases and J shed 7 bases, with 10 bases lying between them. Germline loops: CDR1 MNHEY, CDR2 SVGEGT. CDR3 coding DNA: TGTGCCAGCAGTTACTCAGGGGATGGCCAGCCCCAGCATTTT. Encoded protein: CASSYSGDGQPQHF.

This clonotype has more than one count but fewer than ten. The chain combines TRBV6-5 with TRBJ2-5; D not resolved. Germline V gives CDR1 MNHEY, CDR2 SVGAGI. V was cut by 4 bases and J by 6 bases, with 12 bases left in between. The CDR3 is 13 amino acids. CDR3 residues: CASSSPGTQTQYF. CDR3 DNA: TGTGCCAGCAGTTCTCCGGGCACACAGACCCAGTACTTC.